Listed below are T cell receptor beta chains from one sample, sequenced in a study of T-cell memory formation after mild COVID-19. TCRdb reanalysed the 5' RACE reads using MiXCR and keeps one entry per CDR3 protein. The sample holds 350,000 to 500,000 distinct CDR3 sequences, 20% to 30% seen once. The sample taken for sequencing was PBMCs or a T cell subset sorted from them (not recorded which). These receptors all come from an adult woman who had mild COVID-19 (a few samples of this study predate the infection). Cell type and time point are not known. Each CDR3 is given with its conserved first and last residue. The D gene is left open where the match is weak. Clone size appears in some rows only: once, few, many, or a class for an expanded clone.

TRBV29-1	.	TRBJ1-1	.	CSVEFGFRNTEAFF	TGCAGCGTTGAGTTTGGTTTTAGGAACACTGAAGCTTTCTTT
TRBV6-1	.	TRBJ2-3	few	CASSPEEVNTQYF	TGTGCCAGCAGTCCGGAGGAGGTGAATACGCAGTATTTT
TRBV6-5	.	TRBJ1-2	few	CASMKGRQAGVGDYGYTF	TGTGCCAGCATGAAAGGTCGTCAGGCGGGAGTGGGGGACTATGGCTACACCTTC
TRBV12-3/TRBV12-4	TRBD2	TRBJ2-7	.	CASSFGGEPYEQYF	TGTGCCAGCAGTTTTGGGGGGGAACCCTACGAGCAGTACTTC
TRBV20-1	TRBD2	TRBJ2-7	.	CSAHLAGGSYEQYF	TGCAGTGCTCACTTAGCGGGAGGATCCTACGAGCAGTACTTC
TRBV29-1	.	TRBJ2-1	.	CSVGRYNEQFF	TGCAGCGTAGGACGGTACAATGAGCAGTTCTTC
TRBV7-2	TRBD1	TRBJ2-1	few	CASSVPGGPQFF	TGTGCCAGCAGCGTTCCAGGGGGCCCCCAGTTCTTC
TRBV12-3/TRBV12-4	TRBD1	TRBJ2-1	few	CASSAGTGVYNEQFF	TGTGCCAGCAGTGCCGGGACAGGGGTCTACAATGAGCAGTTCTTC
TRBV7-9	.	TRBJ1-1	few	CASSLRTVEAFF	TGTGCCAGCAGCTTACGGACAGTTGAAGCTTTCTTT
TRBV6-1	.	TRBJ1-2	many	CASSEFGDGYTF	TGTGCCAGCAGTGAATTCGGGGATGGCTACACCTTC
TRBV6-5	.	TRBJ1-1	.	CASRYGTRGTEAFF	TGTGCCAGCAGGTACGGCACACGGGGGACTGAAGCTTTCTTT
TRBV5-1	TRBD2	TRBJ2-3	.	CASSSGLAWRDTQYF	TGCGCCAGCAGCTCAGGACTAGCTTGGAGAGATACGCAGTATTTT
TRBV15	TRBD1	TRBJ1-2	.	CATSRDRGRYGYTF	TGTGCCACCAGCAGGGACAGGGGACGCTATGGCTACACCTTC
TRBV18	.	TRBJ2-3	.	CASSPLRRRGLSTDTQYF	TGTGCCAGCTCACCACTTAGGAGGCGGGGGCTAAGCACAGATACGCAGTATTTT
TRBV7-9	.	TRBJ1-2	.	CASSLADSPIHGYTF	TGTGCCAGCAGCTTAGCGGACAGCCCTATTCATGGCTACACCTTC
TRBV12-3/TRBV12-4	.	TRBJ2-5	few	CASSGRVRETQYF	TGTGCCAGCAGCGGCAGGGTGAGGGAGACCCAGTACTTC
TRBV7-2	.	TRBJ1-2	few	CASSPTHGGGPNYGYTF	TGTGCCAGCAGCCCAACGCATGGGGGGGGCCCTAACTATGGCTACACCTTC
TRBV7-3	TRBD2	TRBJ2-5	.	CASSLRKTSGGVRETQYF	TGTGCCAGCAGCTTAAGGAAGACTAGCGGGGGAGTCCGGGAGACCCAGTACTTC
TRBV7-2	.	TRBJ2-5	few	CASSLSPRVQETQYF	TGTGCCAGCAGCCTTAGCCCACGGGTGCAGGAGACCCAGTACTTC
TRBV7-3	TRBD1	TRBJ1-2	few	CASSPGDRGGYGYTF	TGTGCCAGCAGCCCGGGGGACAGGGGGGGCTATGGCTACACCTTC
TRBV2	.	TRBJ1-1	few	CASSDRGMNTEAFF	TGTGCCAGCAGTGACAGGGGTATGAACACTGAAGCTTTCTTT
TRBV13	.	TRBJ2-1	.	CASSLGRVRKEQFF	TGTGCCAGCAGCTTAGGCCGGGTGAGGAAGGAGCAGTTCTTC
TRBV7-8	TRBD1	TRBJ2-1	.	CASSYRGYNEQFF	TGTGCCAGCAGCTACAGGGGATACAATGAGCAGTTCTTC
TRBV4-1	TRBD1	TRBJ2-7	few	CASSSARGPYEQYF	TGCGCCAGCAGCAGTGCTAGGGGGCCGTACGAGCAGTACTTC
TRBV6-1	.	TRBJ2-7	few	CASTGPLGDFYEQYF	TGTGCCAGCACGGGACCCCTAGGGGATTTCTACGAGCAGTACTTC
TRBV11-2	.	TRBJ2-7	few	CASSWAGTRSYEQYF	TGTGCCAGCAGCTGGGCAGGGACGAGGTCCTACGAGCAGTACTTC
TRBV12-3/TRBV12-4	.	TRBJ2-6	few	CAGDIPSGANVLTF	TGTGCCGGGGACATCCCCTCTGGGGCCAACGTCCTGACTTTC
TRBV30	.	TRBJ2-1	.	CAWSVRGGISEQFF	TGTGCCTGGAGTGTACGAGGCGGAATTTCTGAGCAGTTCTTC
TRBV25-1	.	TRBJ1-6	few	CASSDVGADSPLHF	TGTGCCAGCAGTGATGTCGGGGCTGATTCACCCCTCCACTTT
TRBV29-1	.	TRBJ1-1	.	CSVADSLYAEAFF	TGCAGCGTCGCGGACAGTCTGTACGCTGAAGCTTTCTTT
TRBV12-3/TRBV12-4	TRBD1	TRBJ1-1	few	CASRPQGAMTEAFF	TGTGCCAGCAGGCCACAGGGGGCCATGACTGAAGCTTTCTTT
TRBV6-9	.	TRBJ2-3	.	CASSPLDCDSTDTQYF	TGTGCCAGCAGCCCACTGGACTGCGACAGCACAGATACGCAGTATTTT
TRBV7-7	.	TRBJ2-3	many	CASSSGLSSTDTQYF	TGTGCTAGCAGCTCGGGACTTTCGAGCACAGATACGCAGTATTTT
TRBV4-2	.	TRBJ2-7	few	CASSAGISYEQYF	TGTGCCAGCAGCGCGGGGATCTCCTACGAGCAGTACTTC
TRBV5-1	.	TRBJ2-1	.	CASSLEGGAEEQFF	TGCGCCAGCAGCTTGGAGGGGGGGGCGGAGGAGCAGTTCTTC
TRBV27	.	TRBJ2-4	few	CASSLSGSNIQYF	TGTGCCAGCAGTTTATCAGGGTCGAACATTCAGTACTTC
TRBV5-1	TRBD2	TRBJ2-3	few	CASNAGTSGLSTDTQYF	TGCGCCAGCAACGCAGGGACTAGCGGGCTGAGCACAGATACGCAGTATTTT
TRBV30	TRBD1	TRBJ2-7	few	CAWNRDRPYEQYF	TGTGCCTGGAACCGGGACAGGCCTTACGAGCAGTACTTC
TRBV6-6	TRBD2	TRBJ2-7	.	CASRPTGGLAGGPIYEQYF	TGTGCCAGCAGGCCCACAGGAGGACTAGCGGGAGGGCCAATTTACGAGCAGTACTTC
TRBV3-1	TRBD1	TRBJ2-5	.	CASRAEGQGQETQYF	TGTGCCAGCAGGGCCGAGGGACAGGGGCAAGAGACCCAGTACTTC
TRBV4-3	.	TRBJ2-7	.	CASSQGRVYEQYF	TGCGCCAGCAGCCAAGGTCGCGTCTACGAGCAGTACTTC
TRBV7-9	.	TRBJ2-6	few	CASSSADSSGANVLTF	TGTGCCAGCAGCTCCGCGGACAGCTCTGGGGCCAACGTCCTGACTTTC
TRBV7-9	.	TRBJ2-4	.	CASAAAKNIQYF	TGTGCCAGCGCGGCGGCCAAAAACATTCAGTACTTC
TRBV29-1	TRBD1	TRBJ1-1	few	CSGDRGYEAFF	TGCAGCGGGGACAGGGGTTATGAAGCTTTCTTT
TRBV20-1	.	TRBJ2-7	once	CSATGPSYEQYF	TGCAGTGCAACAGGGCCCTCCTACGAGCAGTACTTC
TRBV29-1	.	TRBJ2-3	few	CSVGGGADTQYF	TGCAGCGTTGGAGGAGGTGCAGATACGCAGTATTTT
TRBV20-1	.	TRBJ2-3	.	CSARDQTRGEYF	TGCAGTGCTAGAGATCAAACTCGAGGAGAGTATTTT
TRBV18	.	TRBJ1-3	few	CASSPILQGGNTIYF	TGTGCCAGCTCACCAATACTGCAGGGTGGAAACACCATATATTTT
TRBV15	.	TRBJ1-1	.	CATSRTYREVTEAFF	TGTGCCACCAGCAGGACTTACAGGGAGGTCACTGAAGCTTTCTTT
TRBV7-8	.	TRBJ2-3	few	CASSLVPGDTQYF	TGTGCCAGCAGCTTAGTGCCAGGGGATACGCAGTATTTT
TRBV7-9	.	TRBJ2-7	few	CASSLAGDSASYEQYF	TGTGCCAGCAGCTTAGCCGGCGACAGCGCGTCCTACGAGCAGTACTTC
TRBV5-1	.	TRBJ2-1	few	CASSQVWNEQFF	TGCGCCAGCAGTCAGGTTTGGAATGAGCAGTTCTTC
TRBV7-9	.	TRBJ1-2	few	CASSAGSGYTF	TGTGCCAGCAGCGCCGGGAGTGGCTACACCTTC